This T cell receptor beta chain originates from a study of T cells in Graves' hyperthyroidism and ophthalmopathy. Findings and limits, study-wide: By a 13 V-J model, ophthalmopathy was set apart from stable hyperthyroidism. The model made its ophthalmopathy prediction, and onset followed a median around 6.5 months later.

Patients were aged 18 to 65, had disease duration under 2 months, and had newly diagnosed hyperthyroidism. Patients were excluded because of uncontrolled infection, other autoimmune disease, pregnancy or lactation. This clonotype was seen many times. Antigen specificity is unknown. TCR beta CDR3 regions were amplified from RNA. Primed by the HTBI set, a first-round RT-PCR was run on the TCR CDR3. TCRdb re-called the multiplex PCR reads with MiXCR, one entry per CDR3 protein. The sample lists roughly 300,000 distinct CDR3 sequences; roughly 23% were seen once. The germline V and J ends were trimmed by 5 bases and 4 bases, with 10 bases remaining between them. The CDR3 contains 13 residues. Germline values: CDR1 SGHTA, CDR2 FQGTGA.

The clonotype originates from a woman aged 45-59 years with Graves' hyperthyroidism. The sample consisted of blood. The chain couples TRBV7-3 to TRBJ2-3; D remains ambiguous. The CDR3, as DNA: TGTGCCAGCAGCACATTCGGGTCAGATACGCAGTATTTT. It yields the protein CASSTFGSDTQYF.